The 8 T cell receptor beta chains given below trace back to one sample, sequenced in a study of T cells in Graves' hyperthyroidism and ophthalmopathy. RNA transcripts served as the template for amplifying TCR beta CDR3 regions. First-round RT-PCR of the TCR CDR3 relied on the HTBI primer set. MiXCR was run by TCRdb on the multiplex PCR reads, yielding one entry per CDR3 protein. Of 360,000 or so distinct CDR3 sequences in the sample, 15% to 20% are singletons; the top ten hold roughly 3.5%. Sequences were obtained from blood. These TCRs come from a woman younger than 35 with Graves' hyperthyroidism.

As for this clonotype: A much larger clone lies one base from this, so it may be a read error. The J gene is TRBJ2-1, the V gene TRBV7-8; D tentatively reads TRBD1 or TRBD2 (5 bases each). CDR1 is SGHVS, CDR2 FQNEAQ, per germline. The CDR3 runs to 13 residues. In nucleotides, the CDR3 is TGTGCCAGCAGCCTGGGACCCTACAATGAGAAGTTCTTC. It is translated as CASSLGPYNEKFF.

Only a few counts were recorded for this clonotype. V usage is TRBV29-1 and J usage is TRBJ2-5, with a weak D call TRBD2 (5 bases). Trimming removed 0 bases from V and 5 bases from J, with 13 bases in between. This CDR3 has 14 residues. Germline V gene data show CDR1 as SQVTM and CDR2 as ANQGSEA. DNA of the CDR3: TGCAGCGTTGAAGAGGACTCCCGGAGGGAGACCCAGTACTTC. Amino acids: CSVEEDSRRETQYF. The full variable domain, with the rest looked up from reference TRBV29-1 and TRBJ2-5, is SAVISQKPSRDICQRGTSLTIQCQVDSQVTMMFWYRQQPGQSLTLIATANQGSEATYESGFVIDKFPISRPNLTFSTLTVSNMSPEDSSIYLCSVEEDSRRETQYFGPGTRLLVL.

This clonotype was picked up many times. The chain links TRBV6-5 to TRBJ2-7, with TRBD1 as a possible D gene (6 bases). From germline, CDR1 is MNHEY and CDR2 SVGAGI. V lost 5 bases and J lost 0, with 14 bases in between. This CDR3 contains 15 residues. The CDR3 DNA is TGTGCCAGCAGTAGGACAGTATCGAGCTCCTACGAGCAGTACTTC. This gives the protein CASSRTVSSSYEQYF.

Of note for this clonotype: A much larger clone is a single base away; this may be a read error. This chain links TRBV7-6 with TRBJ1-1; weak D call: TRBD1 (6 bases). This CDR3 has 13 residues. Germline-derived CDR1 and CDR2 are SGHVS and FNYEAQ. The V end lost 2 bases, the J end lost 8 bases, and 12 bases lay between the germline ends. The CDR3 coding sequence is TGTGCCAGCAGCTTACAGGGGCTCGGGGAAGCTTTCTTT. Its protein product is CASSLQGLGEAFF.

This chain connects TRBV28 to TRBJ2-5, with TRBD1 identical over 8 bases. This CDR3 has 14 amino acids. The J segment lost 2 bases and the V segment lost 10 bases, leaving 9 bases of the junction unmatched. The germline V gene has CDR1 MDHEN and CDR2 SYDVKM. CDR3 sequence (DNA): TGTGCCACCAACAAAGGGACAGGACAAGAGACCCAGTACTTC. Protein: CATNKGTGQETQYF.

In its sample, this clonotype was seen many times. The chain links TRBV27 to TRBJ1-2; 8 nucleotides align to TRBD1. With 4 bases clipped from V and 3 bases from J, the junction kept 10 bases outside the gene matches. The CDR3 is 16 amino acids. CDR1 is MNHEY and CDR2 is SMNVEV in the germline V gene (reference sequence). For the CDR3, the DNA is TGTGCCAGCAGTTCGTCTGAACAGGGGGATCACTATGGCTACACCTTC. Its protein is CASSSSEQGDHYGYTF.

This clonotype was counted a single time. This chain uses TRBV15 with TRBJ1-2, with D maybe TRBD1 (6 bases). The CDR3 totals 13 residues. V gave up 6 bases and J gave up 10 bases, with 18 bases separating them. Germline V gene lookup returns CDR1 LNHNV and CDR2 YYDKDF (reference sequence). CDR3 coding DNA: TGTGCCACCAGTCCCGACAGGTTGGCCCTCTACACCTTC. It codes for CATSPDRLALYTF.

CDR3 sequence: CASRTSQGWEETQYF. CDR3 DNA: TGTGCCAGCAGAACATCACAGGGTTGGGAGGAGACCCAGTACTTC. J is TRBJ2-5 and V is TRBV6-1; D is perhaps TRBD1 (6 bases). CDR1 and CDR2 from the germline V gene are MNHNS and SASEGT. Trimming cost V 6 bases and J 5 bases, with 19 bases left between them. The CDR3 contains 15 residues.